This TCR delta chain appears in the sequencing data of a study of Vδ1+ human thymocytes. Germline CDR1 and CDR2: TSWWSYY and QGS. The CDR3 runs 19 residues. The germline V and J ends were trimmed by 7 bases and 0 bases, with 27 bases remaining between them. This clone was detected only a few times. The antigen is undetermined. Overall study findings and caveats: In the thymus, TRG and TRD repertoires looked highly polyclonal with Gaussian CDR3 lengths.

Sequences come from RNA converted to cDNA by reverse transcription. Multiplex PCR used pooled V-gene forward primers and a constant-region reverse primer to amplify CDR3s. TCRdb redid clone calling on the multiplex PCR reads using CATT. Among some 54,000 delta-chain clones, 15% were seen once, and the ten largest hold roughly 0.5%. The sorted cells were CD3+ Vdelta1+ Vdelta2- thymocytes from alphabeta-depleted thymus. The TCR originated in a boy younger than two who had congenital heart surgery. The material sequenced was Vdelta1+ gamma-delta thymocytes from the thymus. Documented subset: FACS-sorted CD3+ TCRalphabeta- TCRVdelta1+ TCRVdelta2- thymocytes. The chain uses TRDV1 and TRDJ1; TRDD2 is a possible D gene (6 bases). The CDR3 sequence is CALALGLRSYWRYTDKLIF. CDR3 sequence (DNA): TGTGCTCTTGCTTTAGGCCTAAGGTCCTACTGGAGGTACACCGATAAACTCATCTTT.